Detailed here is one T cell receptor (beta chain). This clone was found once. Which antigen it targets is not known. It has no much larger one-base neighbor in the sample; base qualities were not kept. The trial excluded patients who had a history of autoimmune disease or who were on systemic immunosuppression. Peripheral blood for TCR sequencing was collected from all dose cohorts at baseline, on cycle 4 day 1, and on cycle 7 day 1. The samples were drawn from a first-in-human, open-label, multicenter phase I dose-escalation trial of ivuxolimab. Adults with locally advanced or metastatic melanoma, renal cell carcinoma, hepatocellular carcinoma or head and neck squamous cell carcinoma were enrolled in the trial. Before TCR sequencing, CD4+ T cells and CD8+ T cells from peripheral blood were sorted into separate populations. The germline V and J ends show losses of 5 bases and 6 bases respectively, and no gene match explains 11 bases of the junction. The CDR3 runs 16 amino acids, cysteine and phenylalanine included. The retained sequence is limited to the CDR3, 48 bases, with the frame set at the first base. CDR1 SEHNR and CDR2 FQNEAQ were looked up in the germline V gene (reference sequence).

Genomic DNA was isolated from the sorted cells so that the TCRbeta CDR3 region could be sequenced. TCRbeta CDR3 regions were sequenced using the immunoSEQ Assay. TCRdb took this table from immuneACCESS and kept in-frame rearrangements with V and J called. Such tables lack part of the clones; where checked against another copy, unresolved V genes explain under half of the gap, and the rest is unexplained. Recorded for this sample are roughly 91,000 clones; approximately 94% of them occurred a single time. The ten largest account for just over 2% of the sample. The data are from a study of OX40 agonist ivuxolimab in advanced cancers. For context, the study as a whole: The costimulatory receptor OX40 (CD134) was targeted by ivuxolimab, a fully human IgG2 agonistic monoclonal antibody. Intravenous ivuxolimab was administered to patients every 2 weeks at six dose levels: 0.01, 0.1, 0.3, 1.5, 3 and 10 mg/kg. Among the roughly 52 dose-escalation patients, around 19 had hepatocellular carcinoma, roughly 15 melanoma, 9 renal cell carcinoma and 9 head and neck cancer. The dose-escalation cohort was 82.7% male with a mean age of about 54 years, ranging from roughly 20 to 80. Patients were allowed to have had prior anti-PD-1, anti-PD-L1 or anti-CTLA-4 therapy, and 40% to 45% of the dose-escalation patients had been treated with checkpoint inhibitors. Three dose-escalation patients achieved partial responses, one with hepatocellular carcinoma and two with cutaneous melanoma. Peripheral TCRbeta sequencing was intended to test whether TCR sequence diversity was altered and clonal T-cell expansion was caused by ivuxolimab. The paper reports the monotherapy dose-escalation portion (N of about 54 patients) of the phase I ivuxolimab trial. The full study reports these points: The antigen specificity of the peripheral T cells that underwent clonal expansion was not determined. Low levels of normalized T-cell clonal expansion were also shown by some nonresponding patients. On average, CD8+ T cells showed more expanded clones than CD4+ T cells after ivuxolimab. In the 0.1-3.0 mg/kg groups, partial responders had among the lowest normalized peripheral clonal expansion, particularly in CD8+ T cells. At doses from 0.1 to 3.0 mg/kg, clonal expansion was seen in both CD4+ and CD8+ blood T cells between baseline and week 6.

The clonotype originates from an adult with an advanced solid tumor such as melanoma, head and neck, liver or kidney cancer. Sequenced here: CD4+ or CD8+ T cells sorted from blood, sampled in a trial of the OX40 agonist ivuxolimab. The rearranged segments are TRBV7-9 and TRBJ2-2; 8 central bases correspond to TRBD1. The DNA is as follows: TGTGCCAGCAGCCCTGGACAGGGTTGGGGATCCGGGGAGCTGTTTTTT. It translates to CASSPGQGWGSGELFF.